Described below is a single TCR beta chain sequence and its context. Antigen specificity is unknown. These data come from a study of cytomegalovirus exposure and HLA in healthy donors. Overall study findings and caveats: Most of the TCR beta V segments (in an earlier analysis) were productive either about 87% or about 30% of the time.

The junction had 8 bases not matched to a gene; V was cut back by 5 bases and J by 4 bases. In germline, CDR1 is MGHRA, CDR2 YSYEKL. The CDR3 runs to 14 residues. The study ran its PCR with 60 Vbeta and 13 Jbeta primers. In the original workflow: Unique TCR beta chains totaled some 80 million in a later count, with around 11 million of them shared. The repertoire was sequenced with immunoSEQ multiplex PCR; TCRdb's copy has only in-frame clones and lacks some. V, J and clone size were drawn from that table, and D and trimming were deduced from the DNA. There are around 140,000 clones in the sample; about three quarters occur only once, and 3% to 4.5% lies in the top ten. At sampling all donors were nominally healthy, likely with unrecorded immune exposures.

This TCR derives from a male donor in good health and CMV-seronegative. The sample was PBMCs. The rearrangement links TRBV4-1 to TRBJ2-7; 7 nucleotides align to TRBD1. This CDR3 is CASSDRARGYEQYF. The CDR3 region has the DNA TGCGCCAGCAGCGACAGGGCGAGGGGATACGAGCAGTACTTC.